This T cell receptor beta chain was recovered during a study of identical twins. TCRdb re-called the 5' RACE reads through MiXCR, storing one row per CDR3 protein. This sample has about 520,000 distinct CDR3 sequences, with 20% to 25% found just once. Among all donors, each was a healthy Caucasian. The CDR3 is 13 residues long. With 2 bases removed from V and 11 bases from J, the gap between germline ends came to 18 bases. Germline V gives CDR1 DFQATT, CDR2 SNEGSKA (reference sequence). These data were also reused for a study on T cells expressing NK-cell markers. That paper states: The authors sequenced eight donors, of whom seven were HCMV-seropositive and one was seronegative. The study found dominant NKG2C+ clonotypes at about 1.0-7.5% of CD8+ T cells in 5 or 6 donors.

The sequence derives from a woman in her late teens or twenties in good health. The J gene is TRBJ1-1, the V gene TRBV20-1; D uncertain. The sample consisted of CD4+ T cells sorted from blood. In nucleotides, the CDR3 is TGCAGTGCTAGACCGCCGCCCCCCGGTCGGGCTTTCTTT. Residues: CSARPPPPGRAFF.